Shown below are 4 T cell receptor beta chains from a single sample sequenced in a study of CD8+CD57+ T cells in acquired aplastic anemia. Both TCR beta VDJ combination and CDR3 sequence profiling were carried out. Genomic DNA was the template for this profiling. TCRdb fed the reads into MiXCR, producing one record per CDR3 protein. The sample includes about 190,000 distinct CDR3 sequences, about three fifths of them seen just once. The specimen was sorted CD4+, CD8+, or CD8+CD57+ T cells (not recorded which) from PBMCs. The receptor set was obtained from a human donor with severe aplastic anemia or a healthy control (not recorded which).

The chain has TRBV7-4 and TRBJ1-1; D call uncertain. The CDR3 totals 15 residues. The germline gives CDR1 SGHVT, CDR2 SQSDAQ. Trimming took off 5 bases at V and 7 bases at J, with 20 bases between the two ends. The CDR3 DNA reads TGTGCCAGCAGCGTAGAGGCAGCCCGAATGGATGAAGCTTTCTTT. Translating it yields CASSVEAARMDEAFF.

The rearrangement joins TRBV20-1 to TRBJ2-1, with 13 bases that match TRBD2. Germline V gene lookup returns CDR1 DFQATT and CDR2 SNEGSKA (reference sequence). CDR3 length equals 14 residues. Trimming cost V 4 bases and J 9 bases; bases outside gene matches: 6. CDR3 residues: CSAKTSGGVFEQFF. CDR3 DNA: TGCAGTGCTAAAACTAGCGGGGGGGTGTTTGAGCAGTTCTTC.

The chain uses TRBV10-3 and TRBJ2-7; tentative D call: TRBD2 (6 bases). This CDR3 has 13 amino acids. Germline CDR1 reads ENHRY; CDR2 reads SYGVKD. V was shortened by 6 bases and J by 4 bases, with 13 bases between the two germline ends. The CDR3 DNA reads TGTGCCATCAGCCGGGACTCACTGTACGAGCAGTACTTC. Its translation: CAISRDSLYEQYF.

This rearrangement joins TRBV2 to TRBJ1-5; D perhaps matches TRBD1 (6 bases). Germline CDR1 is SNHLY and CDR2 is FYNNEI. Trimming took off 8 bases at V and 4 bases at J, with 12 bases between the two ends. There are 13 residues in the CDR3. Here the CDR3 reads CASQDSQNQPQHF. The CDR3 coding sequence is TGTGCCAGCCAGGACAGCCAGAATCAGCCCCAGCATTTT.